These 25 T cell receptor beta chains share one sample of origin, sequenced in a study of blood T cell repertoires in COVID-19. Profiling relied on immunoSEQ multiplex PCR, and the TCRdb table lists in-frame clones only, not all of them. In the table there are hundreds of thousands of clones, over 80% of which are singletons. Source material: peripheral blood. The receptor set was obtained from a woman in her late teens or twenties with acute or convalescent COVID-19.

The chain is built from TRBV6-5 and TRBJ2-2, with TRBD1 matching 7 bases. Germline V gene data show CDR1 as MNHEY and CDR2 as SVGAGI. V lost 7 bases to trimming and J lost 0 bases; unmatched junction nucleotides: 5. CDR3 size: 15 residues. The CDR3 DNA sequence: TGTGCCAGCAACCGGGACAGAGCGAACACCGGGGAGCTGTTTTTT. Encoded protein: CASNRDRANTGELFF.

The V call is TRBV5-1, the J call TRBJ1-2; the match to TRBD1 covers 7 bases. CDR1 is SGHRS, CDR2 YFSETQ, per germline. After removal of 3 bases from V and 6 bases from J, the junction contained 5 bases not matched to a gene. This CDR3 spans 13 amino acids. The chain's CDR3 is CASSSDRRDGYTF. The CDR3 nucleotides are TGCGCCAGCAGCTCGGACAGGCGGGATGGCTACACCTTC.

V is TRBV10-3 and J is TRBJ1-4; 8 bases are shared with TRBD1. Looked up from germline, CDR1 is ENHRY and CDR2 is SYGVKD. With V trimmed by 3 bases and J by 8 bases, 8 bases remained unmatched. This CDR3 region has 15 residues. The CDR3: CAISDPGQGREKLFF. The DNA of the CDR3 is TGTGCCATCAGTGACCCCGGACAGGGACGGGAAAAACTGTTTTTT.

This chain connects TRBV24-1 to TRBJ2-1; 8 positions match TRBD2. V lost 10 bases and J lost 2; bases outside the gene matches: 12. Looked up from germline, CDR1 is KGHDR and CDR2 is SFDVKD. The CDR3 is 16 amino acids. For the CDR3, the DNA is TGTGCCACGAACAGCGGGGGCGATTTAACCTACAATGAGCAGTTCTTC. Residues: CATNSGGDLTYNEQFF.

The V call is TRBV10-3, the J call TRBJ1-3; D not resolved. With 4 bases removed from V and 2 bases from J, the gap between germline ends came to 15 bases. The length of the CDR3 is 16 residues. CDR1 and CDR2 (germline): ENHRY, SYGVKD. The CDR3 spells CAISGSYYLTGNTIYF. CDR3 coding DNA: TGTGCCATCAGTGGGTCTTACTATCTAACTGGAAACACCATATATTTT.

This clone showed up just once. The chain is built from TRBV15 and TRBJ2-7, with D unresolved. CDR1 and CDR2 from the germline V gene are LNHNV and YYDKDF (reference sequence). The V end lost 0 bases, the J end lost 1 base, and 22 bases lay between the germline ends. The CDR3 runs 19 residues. The CDR3 DNA is TGTGCCACCAGCAGAGACGGGTACATCCTACCCGACCTTTCCTACGAGCAGTACTTC. It yields the protein CATSRDGYILPDLSYEQYF.

This rearrangement joins TRBV2 to TRBJ2-5; 7 bases match TRBD1. Per germline, CDR1 SNHLY and CDR2 FYNNEI. After removal of 5 bases from V and 1 base from J, the junction contained 4 bases not matched to a gene. The CDR3 sequence is 14 residues long. The DNA for the CDR3 is TGTGCCAGCAGTCCCGACAGGGCCCAAGAGACCCAGTACTTC. It translates to CASSPDRAQETQYF.

The V call is TRBV5-4, the J call TRBJ1-1, with 10 bases identical to TRBD1. The J segment lost 0 bases and the V segment lost 4 bases, leaving 12 bases of the junction unmatched. The CDR3 runs 18 residues. CDR1 SGHNT and CDR2 YYREEE come from the germline V gene (reference sequence). CDR3 amino acids: CASSPNPTGGGMNTEAFF. The CDR3 nucleotides read TGTGCCAGCAGCCCCAACCCGACAGGGGGCGGAATGAACACTGAAGCTTTCTTT.

The V call is TRBV5-1, the J call TRBJ2-1; 13 bases map to TRBD2. Germline values: CDR1 SGHRS, CDR2 YFSETQ. J lost 8 bases, V lost 1 base, and 6 bases had no gene match. The CDR3 length is 16 residues. CDR3 DNA: TGCGCCAGCAGCTTGTTAACTAGCGGGGGGGCCTATGAGCAGTTCTTC. This encodes CASSLLTSGGAYEQFF.

The V gene is TRBV4-1, the J gene TRBJ2-2; a weak D match, TRBD1 (6 bases). V was pared by 7 bases and J by 1 base, with 10 bases between. Germline CDR1 and CDR2: MGHRA and YSYEKL. The CDR3 covers 14 residues. The CDR3 reads CASMRTENTGELFF. The CDR3 DNA sequence: TGCGCCAGCATGCGGACAGAGAACACCGGGGAGCTGTTTTTT.

The rearrangement links TRBV27 to TRBJ1-6; D is uncertain. Per the germline V gene, CDR1 is MNHEY and CDR2 is SMNVEV (reference sequence). The CDR3 length is 15 residues. Trimming stripped 1 base from V and 7 bases from J, with 11 bases between. This CDR3 reads CASSLWSGSNSPLHF. In nucleotides, the CDR3 is TGTGCCAGCAGTTTATGGTCAGGAAGCAATTCACCCCTCCACTTT.

This clone was seen once. Other nucleotide sequences from this sample produce the same CDR3. This chain joins TRBV29-1 and TRBJ1-1, with a weak D call TRBD1 (6 bases). Germline CDR1 reads SQVTM; CDR2 reads ANQGSEA. The V end lost 4 bases, the J end lost 1 base, and 7 bases lay between the germline ends. The CDR3 covers 12 residues. CDR3 bases: TGCAGCGTTGGCAGGGGGAACACTGAAGCTTTCTTT. As protein: CSVGRGNTEAFF.

This chain joins TRBV10-3 and TRBJ1-1; weak D call: TRBD1 (6 bases). The length of the CDR3 is 15 residues. Germline V gene data show CDR1 as ENHRY and CDR2 as SYGVKD. Trimming pared 2 bases from V and 3 bases from J, leaving 13 bases between. The CDR3, as DNA: TGTGCCATCAGTGAGGGGGGGGGCCCGGACACTGAAGCTTTCTTT. It yields the protein CAISEGGGPDTEAFF.

The chain carries TRBV6-2 or TRBV6-3 and TRBJ2-7; 11 positions match TRBD2. Germline V gene sequence: CDR1 MNHEY, CDR2 SVGEGT. The length of the CDR3 is 14 residues. Germline trimming cut 4 bases from V and 4 bases from J; bases unmatched to any gene: 3. CDR3 coding DNA: TGTGCCAGCAGTTCCCTAGCGGGGGGATACGAGCAGTACTTC. Protein: CASSSLAGGYEQYF.

V usage is TRBV30 and J usage is TRBJ1-2; D may be TRBD1 (5 bases). CDR1 and CDR2 (germline): GTSNPN, SVGIG (reference sequence). V lost 0 bases and J lost 4, with 18 bases in between. This CDR3 has 16 residues. The CDR3 loop is CAWSVGGTALSYGYTF. CDR3 bases: TGTGCCTGGAGTGTCGGGGGGACGGCGCTCAGCTATGGCTACACCTTC.

This chain links TRBV12-3 or TRBV12-4 with TRBJ2-2; D remains ambiguous. The CDR3 loop spans 11 amino acids. V lost 7 bases and J 6 bases, leaving 6 bases between the germline ends. The DNA for the CDR3 is TGTGCCAGCACGGCGGCCGGGGAGCTGTTTTTT. Translation gives CASTAAGELFF.

The sample holds one count of this clone. V usage is TRBV9 and J usage is TRBJ2-7, with 9 bases that match TRBD1. Per germline, CDR1 SGDLS and CDR2 YYNGEE. The CDR3 has 14 residues. Trimming removed 0 bases from V and 5 bases from J; junction bases left unmatched: 3. CDR3 sequence: CASSVAGQGNEQYF. In nucleotides, the CDR3 is TGTGCCAGCAGCGTAGCAGGACAGGGGAACGAGCAGTACTTC.

This clone was observed once. V gene TRBV5-1 combines with J gene TRBJ1-2; D call uncertain. V lost 4 bases and J lost 4, with 14 bases in between. CDR3 size: 14 residues. From germline, CDR1 is SGHRS and CDR2 YFSETQ. In DNA, the CDR3 is TGCGCCAGCAGCCCTACGGTCGGAGCCTATGGCTACACCTTC. Amino acids: CASSPTVGAYGYTF.

The chain is built from TRBV2 and TRBJ2-7; 11 bases fit TRBD2. The CDR3 contains 15 residues. V lost 6 bases to trimming and J lost 6 bases; unmatched junction nucleotides: 10. Germline V gene lookup returns CDR1 SNHLY and CDR2 FYNNEI. The CDR3 sequence is CASSQTSGAPFEQYF. CDR3 in DNA: TGTGCCAGCAGCCAGACTAGCGGGGCCCCCTTCGAGCAGTACTTC.

This clone was detected a few times. This chain connects TRBV23-1 to TRBJ1-1; the D gene is possibly TRBD1 (6 bases). TRBV23-1 is placed among ORFs of uncertain function. The CDR3 has 13 amino acids. The V end was cut by 7 bases, the J end by 8 bases, with 17 bases between. In DNA form, the CDR3 reads TGCGCCAGCACCAGCGACAGGCCTCTAGAAGCTTTCTTT. This encodes CASTSDRPLEAFF.

The table lists this clone with a count of one. This chain links TRBV18 with TRBJ1-1; D ambiguous. CDR3 size: 14 residues. Looked up from germline, CDR1 is KGHSH and CDR2 is LQKENI. Trimming took off 6 bases at V and 6 bases at J, with 17 bases between the two ends. For the CDR3, the DNA is TGTGCCAGCTCCTCCGTCCAGGAGGGCGCTGAAGCTTTCTTT. Its translation is CASSSVQEGAEAFF.

The chain is built from TRBV30 and TRBJ2-7; D might be TRBD1 (5 bases). The germline CDR1 and CDR2 sequences are GTSNPN and SVGIG (reference sequence). The CDR3 extends over 11 amino acids. The ends were cut back, 7 bases at V and 6 bases at J, with 13 bases in the middle. Here the CDR3 DNA reads TGTGCCTTTAGTCAGGGTAGCGAGCAGTACTTC. The encoded protein is CAFSQGSEQYF.

This sequence joins TRBV6-6 and TRBJ2-7; the D is unclear. CDR3 length equals 14 residues. Germline V gene lookup returns CDR1 MNHNY and CDR2 SVGAGI (reference sequence). V was pared by 5 bases and J by 0 bases, with 11 bases between. For the CDR3, the DNA is TGTGCCAGCAGTCTCACAGCTACCTCCTACGAGCAGTACTTC. This gives the protein CASSLTATSYEQYF.

This chain links TRBV5-1 with TRBJ1-1, with 9 bases identical to TRBD1. The CDR3 runs to 13 residues. The V and J ends lost 4 bases and 11 bases, in that order; junction bases with no gene match: 9. In germline, CDR1 is SGHRS, CDR2 YFSETQ. Here the CDR3 reads CASSTGTGTGAFF. Written as DNA, the CDR3 is TGCGCCAGCAGCACAGGGACAGGGACAGGTGCTTTCTTT. The full variable domain, in which reference TRBV5-1 and TRBJ1-1 provide the parts outside the CDR3, is KAGVTQTPRYLIKTRGQQVTLSCSPISGHRSVSWYQQTPGQGLQFLFEYFSETQRNKGNFPGRFSGRQFSNSRSEMNVSTLELGDSALYLCASSTGTGTGAFFGQGTRLTVV.

The V call is TRBV15, the J call TRBJ1-3; D possibly corresponds to TRBD1 (6 bases). CDR1 and CDR2 from the germline V gene are LNHNV and YYDKDF (reference sequence). The CDR3 covers 17 residues. V lost 4 bases and J lost 0, with 16 bases in between. The CDR3 region has the DNA TGTGCCACCAGCACCAGACAGGAAGCCCGCTCTGGAAACACCATATATTTT. This codes for CATSTRQEARSGNTIYF.